The present T cell receptor beta chain was sequenced within a study of T cells after somatic rescue of genetic block. Germline loops: CDR1 SEHNR, CDR2 FQNEAQ (reference sequence). Unmatched junction bases numbered 13, after V lost 3 bases and J lost 7 bases. The CDR3 is 17 amino acids. The method was immunoSEQ multiplex PCR; TCRdb's version includes in-frame clones alone and lacks a portion of them. The table lists under 150,000 clones, around 90% of them singletons. This TCR was recovered from a woman aged 18-29 years. V gene TRBV7-9 combines with J gene TRBJ2-1; 9 nucleotides align to TRBD2. Sequencing was done on a sample of peripheral blood mononuclear cells (PBMCs). The DNA of the CDR3 is TGTGCCAGCAGCTTTTCGTCCGGCGGGGGGGCAAGGAATGAGCAGTTCTTC. Protein: CASSFSSGGGARNEQFF.